A single count supports the clone carrying this TCR beta chain. The data were taken from a study of OX40 agonist ivuxolimab in advanced cancers. The V gene lost 2 bases and the J gene lost 8 bases, with 25 bases spanning the gap. This CDR3 spans 18 amino acids. Germline CDR1 is SGHDT and CDR2 is YYEEEE. Assay: immunoSEQ multiplex PCR; the TCRdb copy retains only in-frame clones and omits some. The table records some 12,000 clones, about four fifths of them present only once. This sequence was found in an adult with an advanced solid tumor such as melanoma, head and neck, liver or kidney cancer. The chain is built from TRBV5-6 and TRBJ1-4, with D possibly matching TRBD1 (5 bases). The sample here was CD4+ or CD8+ T cells sorted from blood, taken in a trial of the OX40 agonist ivuxolimab. Written as DNA, the CDR3 is TGTGCCAGCAGCTTCCAGGGTCCGGTGGGTGTGGGCTACGAAAAACTGTTTTTT. This encodes CASSFQGPVGVGYEKLFF.